These 31 T cell receptor beta chains originate from one sample sequenced in a study of blood T cells in healthy people across ages (dated by TCRdb to the mid-2010s). Preparation of the library involved 5' RACE. TCRdb names Illumina HiSeq 2500 as the instrument used. A second roughly 6 to 12 cycle PCR used a sample-barcoded 5' primer and a J-beta primer mix. TCRdb passed the public sequencing reads through fastp at Q25 and MiXCR, retaining productive beta sequences. CDR3 protein sequences are deduplicated, and each keeps its most common genes and DNA. The sample records around 970,000 distinct CDR3 sequences, about 53% of which are singletons. The ten largest clones take up about a fifth of the sample. Sample: blood. Receptors originate from a woman aged 55-69 years in good health.

J is TRBJ2-1 and V is TRBV27, with D maybe TRBD1 (5 bases). CDR1 MNHEY and CDR2 SMNVEV come from the germline V gene (reference sequence). Trimming took off 2 bases at V and 5 bases at J, with 19 bases between the two ends. The CDR3 consists of 17 residues. CDR3: CASSLTRRASSDNEQFF. In nucleotides, the CDR3 is TGTGCCAGCAGTTTAACCCGCAGGGCATCTTCAGACAATGAGCAGTTCTTC.

The chain carries TRBV20-1 and TRBJ2-1; 11 bases fit TRBD2. Trimming took 5 bases from V and 0 from J; bases not matched to a gene: 3. This CDR3 has 15 amino acids. CDR1 and CDR2 (germline): DFQATT, SNEGSKA (reference sequence). CDR3 sequence (DNA): TGCAGTGCTCTAGCGGGAGGCCTCTCCTACAATGAGCAGTTCTTC. Protein: CSALAGGLSYNEQFF.

V and J are TRBV28 and TRBJ2-7; 10 nucleotides match TRBD2. Germline-derived CDR1 and CDR2 are MDHEN and SYDVKM. The CDR3 totals 15 residues. The trim removed 2 bases at V and 7 bases at J, leaving 8 bases unmatched. The DNA for the CDR3 is TGTGCCAGCAGTTTAGGGCTAGCGGGAGTCTGGGAGCAGTACTTC. Translated, it gives CASSLGLAGVWEQYF.

The gene calls are TRBV7-9 and TRBJ2-3, with 8 bases fitting TRBD1. CDR1 and CDR2 (germline): SEHNR, FQNEAQ (reference sequence). The CDR3 is made up of 14 amino acids. Trimming at V came to 5 bases and at J to 4 bases, leaving 5 bases not matched to a gene. CDR3: CASSRRQGSDTQYF. DNA of the CDR3: TGTGCCAGCAGCCGTAGACAGGGGTCAGATACGCAGTATTTT.

This clonotype turned up a few times. The chain couples TRBV6-6 to TRBJ2-3; 7 bases agree with TRBD1. The CDR3 runs 15 residues. With 7 bases clipped from V and 4 bases from J, the junction kept 11 bases outside the gene matches. Germline CDR1 is MNHNY and CDR2 is SVGAGI (reference sequence). This CDR3 is CASMGADRAPDTQYF. The DNA of the CDR3 is TGTGCCAGCATGGGGGCTGACAGGGCTCCAGATACGCAGTATTTT.

The chain carries TRBV4-1 and TRBJ1-2; 12 nucleotides line up with TRBD1. Germline CDR1 and CDR2: MGHRA and YSYEKL. CDR3 length: 16 residues. Trimming took 5 bases from V and 4 from J; bases not matched to a gene: 8. The CDR3 spells CASSEGTGGAIYGYTF. The CDR3 coding sequence is TGCGCCAGCAGCGAGGGGACAGGGGGCGCGATCTATGGCTACACCTTC.

In this sample, this clonotype turned up once. The chain couples TRBV20-1 to TRBJ2-7; D is possibly TRBD1 or TRBD2 (5 bases each). The CDR3 is 12 amino acids. V was cut by 8 bases and J by 2 bases, with 13 bases left in between. Germline V gene data show CDR1 as DFQATT and CDR2 as SNEGSKA (reference sequence). The CDR3 here is CSHRGPTYEQYF. In DNA form, the CDR3 reads TGCAGTCACCGGGGCCCAACCTACGAGCAGTACTTC.

The chain has TRBV6-5 and TRBJ2-7; D might be TRBD2 (6 bases). Trimming stripped 0 bases from V and 1 base from J, with 10 bases between. Germline V gene sequence: CDR1 MNHEY, CDR2 SVGAGI. This CDR3 has 15 residues. CDR3 protein: CASSYSTGRSYEQYF. The CDR3 nucleotides read TGTGCCAGCAGTTACTCGACGGGGAGGTCCTACGAGCAGTACTTC.

The CDR3 sequence is CASSRTGGFTEAFF. CDR3 in DNA: TGTGCCAGCAGCCGGACAGGGGGTTTCACTGAAGCTTTCTTT. V and J are TRBV12-3 or TRBV12-4 and TRBJ1-1, with 10 positions matching TRBD1. This CDR3 comprises 14 residues. After removal of 6 bases from V and 4 bases from J, the junction contained 5 bases not matched to a gene.

This chain joins TRBV7-6 and TRBJ1-4, with a possible D match to TRBD1 (5 bases). CDR1 and CDR2 from the germline V gene are SGHVS and FNYEAQ. The CDR3 is 15 residues long. Trimming cost V 1 base and J 3 bases, with 9 bases left between them. The CDR3 loop is CASSLVGAANEKLFF. The CDR3 bases are TGTGCCAGCAGCTTAGTTGGGGCGGCTAATGAAAAACTGTTTTTT.

This clonotype was counted between two and nine times. This rearrangement joins TRBV20-1 to TRBJ1-5; tentatively, D is TRBD1 (5 bases). With 3 bases removed from V and 5 bases from J, the gap between germline ends came to 14 bases. The CDR3 has 14 residues. Germline V gives CDR1 DFQATT, CDR2 SNEGSKA (reference sequence). This chain's CDR3 is CSASPGRADQPQHF. CDR3 in DNA: TGCAGTGCTAGCCCGGGCAGGGCAGATCAGCCCCAGCATTTT.

The gene calls are TRBV28 and TRBJ2-7; TRBD2 aligns across 7 bases. Losses at the gene ends were 10 bases for V and 3 bases for J; bases not matched to a gene: 6. Germline V gene sequence: CDR1 MDHEN, CDR2 SYDVKM. CDR3 length equals 12 residues. In DNA, the CDR3 is TGTGCCACGGCGGGAGCGGTCTACGAGCAGTACTTC. It codes for CATAGAVYEQYF.

This clonotype has a handful of counts. The rearrangement joins TRBV6-2 or TRBV6-3 to TRBJ1-5; TRBD1 matches at 7 bases. Losses at the gene ends were 0 bases for V and 3 bases for J; bases not matched to a gene: 2. The V gene's germline CDR1 is MNHEY and CDR2 SVGEGT. The CDR3 length is 15 residues. The CDR3 spells CASSYSGGNNQPQHF. CDR3 nucleotide sequence: TGTGCCAGCAGTTACTCAGGGGGCAACAATCAGCCCCAGCATTTT.

The chain is built from TRBV7-9 and TRBJ1-5, with D perhaps matching TRBD1 (5 bases). Trimming stripped 5 bases from V and 7 bases from J, with 18 bases between. The CDR3 is 15 residues long. Germline CDR1 reads SEHNR; CDR2 reads FQNEAQ (reference sequence). The CDR3 DNA sequence: TGTGCCAGCAGCGCGGGTCCGGGAAGGGACCAGCCCCAGCATTTT. The encoded protein is CASSAGPGRDQPQHF.

V gene TRBV7-3 combines with J gene TRBJ1-1; tentatively, D is TRBD1 (6 bases). CDR1 SGHTA and CDR2 FQGTGA come from the germline V gene. The germline V and J ends were trimmed by 4 bases and 7 bases, with 22 bases remaining between them. The CDR3 runs 16 residues. CDR3 DNA: TGTGCCAGCAGCTCGGGACACGGAGGGACTGCGGGTGAAGCTTTCTTT. Protein sequence: CASSSGHGGTAGEAFF. Looking up the rest from reference TRBV7-3 and TRBJ1-1 gives the full variable domain: GAGVSQTPSNKVTEKGKYVELRCDPISGHTALYWYRQSLGQGPEFLIYFQGTGAADDSGLPNDRFFAVRPEGSVSTLKIQRTERGDSAVYLCASSSGHGGTAGEAFFGQGTRLTVV.

The chain has TRBV6-1 and TRBJ2-4; TRBD1 agrees at 8 bases. The CDR3 is 18 residues long. V was clipped by 1 base and J by 0 bases; unmatched bases: 8. The germline V gene encodes CDR1 MNHNS and CDR2 SASEGT. CDR3 amino acids: CASSEVHRGVVAKNIQYF. The CDR3 bases are TGTGCCAGCAGTGAAGTTCACAGGGGGGTTGTAGCCAAAAACATTCAGTACTTC.

This chain uses TRBV20-1 with TRBJ2-1, with D unclear. Germline assignment: CDR1 DFQATT and CDR2 SNEGSKA (reference sequence). The length of the CDR3 is 11 residues. V dropped 6 bases and J dropped 2 bases, with 5 bases sitting between them. CDR3 sequence (DNA): TGCAGTGCCCACCCCTACAATGAGCAGTTCTTC. It codes for CSAHPYNEQFF.

The rearrangement links TRBV3-1 to TRBJ2-1, with TRBD1 matching 8 bases. This CDR3 spans 17 amino acids. Germline CDR1 LGHDT, CDR2 YNNKEL (reference sequence). Trimming removed 0 bases from V and 2 bases from J; junction bases left unmatched: 6. CDR3 residues: CASSQDPTGGAYNEQFF. The CDR3 coding sequence is TGTGCCAGCAGCCAAGACCCAACAGGGGGTGCCTACAATGAGCAGTTCTTC.

The J gene is TRBJ2-1, the V gene TRBV20-1, with 16 bases lining up with TRBD2. CDR1 DFQATT and CDR2 SNEGSKA come from the germline V gene (reference sequence). V lost 3 bases, J lost 13 bases, and 9 bases stayed unmatched. The CDR3 runs 15 residues. The DNA for the CDR3 is TGCAGTGCTAGCCCCGGGACTAGCGGGAGGGAGGAACAGTTCTTC. This translates into CSASPGTSGREEQFF.

The chain couples TRBV20-1 to TRBJ2-1; TRBD2 aligns across 8 bases. Looked up from germline, CDR1 is DFQATT and CDR2 is SNEGSKA (reference sequence). The CDR3 is made up of 15 amino acids. Unmatched junction bases numbered 8, after V lost 1 base and J lost 6 bases. The CDR3 DNA reads TGCAGTGCTAGAGCGGGACTAGGGCACGGCAATGAGCAGTTCTTC. Its protein product is CSARAGLGHGNEQFF.

The chain links TRBV7-6 to TRBJ2-3; 8 bases match TRBD1. The CDR3 totals 15 residues. With V trimmed by 5 bases and J by 2 bases, 6 bases remained unmatched. From germline, CDR1 is SGHVS and CDR2 FNYEAQ. CDR3 sequence (DNA): TGTGCCAGCAGCGCCCGGACAGGGAACACAGATACGCAGTATTTT. Translated, it gives CASSARTGNTDTQYF.

The chain couples TRBV11-2 to TRBJ2-7, with 14 bases that match TRBD2. V was pared by 2 bases and J by 6 bases, with 12 bases of the junction left unmatched. This CDR3 is built from 18 residues. Looked up from germline, CDR1 is SGHAT and CDR2 is FQNNGV. CDR3 sequence reads: CASSLTMTGLAGGGEQYF. The CDR3 DNA reads as TGTGCCAGCAGCTTAACAATGACAGGACTAGCGGGAGGAGGCGAGCAGTACTTC. Looking up the rest from reference TRBV11-2 and TRBJ2-7 gives the full variable domain: EAGVAQSPRYKIIEKRQSVAFWCNPISGHATLYWYQQILGQGPKLLIQFQNNGVVDDSQLPKDRFSAERLKGVDSTLKIQPAKLEDSAVYLCASSLTMTGLAGGGEQYFGPGTRLTVT.

The genes are TRBV5-1 and TRBJ2-1, with 8 bases lining up with TRBD2. The CDR3 has 14 residues. J was trimmed by 9 bases and V by 4 bases; bases with no gene match: 9. From germline, CDR1 is SGHRS and CDR2 YFSETQ. CDR3: CASSPGRDMGEQFF. For the CDR3, the DNA is TGCGCCAGCAGCCCCGGGAGGGATATGGGTGAGCAGTTCTTC.

The table lists this clonotype with a few counts. The rearrangement joins TRBV9 to TRBJ2-5, with 8 positions matching TRBD2. The V segment lost 0 bases and the J segment 1 base; nucleotides outside the gene matches: 11. The CDR3 is 18 amino acids. Germline CDR1 and CDR2: SGDLS and YYNGEE. CDR3 amino acids: CASSVGAGGGIAQETQYF. DNA for the CDR3: TGTGCCAGCAGCGTAGGGGCGGGAGGAGGAATAGCCCAAGAGACCCAGTACTTC.

The CDR3 sequence: CASSAGASRSYNEQFF. The CDR3 region has the DNA TGTGCCAGCTCAGCGGGGGCTAGCCGCTCCTACAATGAGCAGTTCTTC. The chain couples TRBV6-5 to TRBJ2-1; 8 bases map to TRBD2. V was pared by 8 bases and J by 0 bases, with 9 bases of the junction left unmatched. This CDR3 contains 16 residues. Germline-derived CDR1 and CDR2 are MNHEY and SVGAGI.

The J gene is TRBJ2-5, the V gene TRBV4-3; TRBD2 might be the D (5 bases). The CDR3 sequence is 15 residues long. Germline CDR1 and CDR2: LGHNA and YSLEER. The V and J ends lost 0 bases and 11 bases respectively, with 19 bases between them. CDR3 sequence: CASSQEDLAVHEQYF. As DNA, the CDR3 is TGCGCCAGCAGCCAAGAAGATCTAGCCGTCCATGAGCAGTACTTC.

This clonotype was seen more than once but under ten times. The V and J genes are TRBV9 and TRBJ2-3; 10 bases align to TRBD2. Germline V gene lookup returns CDR1 SGDLS and CDR2 YYNGEE. CDR3 length: 15 residues. V lost 0 bases, J lost 4 bases, and 2 bases stayed unmatched. In DNA, the CDR3 is TGTGCCAGCAGCGTAGCGAGCGGGAGGGCAGATACGCAGTATTTT. Translation: CASSVASGRADTQYF.

The genes are TRBV28 and TRBJ2-5; weak D call: TRBD2 (5 bases). The J call is uncertain, as TRBJ2-7 better fits the DNA end. CDR1 is MDHEN, CDR2 SYDVKM, per germline. CDR3 length equals 18 residues. The DNA for the CDR3 is TGTGCCAGCACCCGAGGGTGGGAAATCCAAGGGTCAGGCGACGAGCAGTACTTC. Its protein product is CASTRGWEIQGSGDEQYF.

This sequence joins TRBV6-1 and TRBJ2-2, with 9 nucleotides matching TRBD2. CDR1 and CDR2 from the germline V gene are MNHNS and SASEGT. Germline trimming cut 7 bases from V and 5 bases from J; bases unmatched to any gene: 5. This CDR3 contains 14 residues. The CDR3 is CASTGLALTGELFF. CDR3 coding DNA: TGTGCCAGCACGGGACTAGCTTTAACCGGGGAGCTGTTTTTT.

This chain joins TRBV3-1 and TRBJ2-2; possibly TRBD2 for D (5 bases). V was shortened by 0 bases and J by 4 bases, with 6 bases between the two germline ends. Germline CDR1 and CDR2: LGHDT and YNNKEL (reference sequence). The CDR3 is 14 amino acids. CDR3 loop: CASSQEAGTGELFF. CDR3 DNA: TGTGCCAGCAGCCAAGAGGCGGGCACCGGGGAGCTGTTTTTT.

V gene TRBV28 combines with J gene TRBJ2-7; D is undetermined. Matching the DNA end better, TRBJ2-5 makes the J call doubtful. In germline, CDR1 is MDHEN, CDR2 SYDVKM. The CDR3 totals 11 residues. CDR3 sequence: CASRVDGTQYF. The CDR3 DNA is TGTGCCAGCCGGGTGGATGGGACCCAGTACTTC.